What follows describes a single TCR beta chain. In germline, CDR1 is SEHNR, CDR2 FQNEAQ (reference sequence). The CDR3 contains 15 residues. V gave up 3 bases and J gave up 0 bases, with 9 bases separating them. This specimen comes from a study of blood T cell repertoires in COVID-19. Study in general: Samples taken during acute and convalescent COVID-19 were collected in the United States, Italy and Spain.

The repertoire was sequenced with immunoSEQ multiplex PCR; TCRdb's copy has only in-frame clones and lacks some. The sample includes roughly 60,000 clones, around 80% seen only once; the top ten take roughly 3.5%. The sequencing sample was made of peripheral blood. The chain recombines TRBV7-9 with TRBJ1-5; no reliable D call. The TCR originated in a man between 60 and 75 years old with acute or convalescent COVID-19. This chain's CDR3 is CASSFGSNSNQPQHF. The CDR3, as DNA: TGTGCCAGCAGCTTTGGCAGTAATAGCAATCAGCCCCAGCATTTT.